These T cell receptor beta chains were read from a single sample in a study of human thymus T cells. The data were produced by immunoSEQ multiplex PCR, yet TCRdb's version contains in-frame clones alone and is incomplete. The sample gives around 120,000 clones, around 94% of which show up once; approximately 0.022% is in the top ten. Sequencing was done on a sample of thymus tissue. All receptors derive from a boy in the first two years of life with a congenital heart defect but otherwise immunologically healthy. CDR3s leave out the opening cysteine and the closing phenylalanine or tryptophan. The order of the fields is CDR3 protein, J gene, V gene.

CDR3: ASSSIAGGRTDTQY; J: TRBJ2-3; V: TRBV27
CDR3: ASRMGLTQDTQY; J: TRBJ2-3; V: TRBV6-1
CDR3: ASSFGRRETQY; J: TRBJ2-5; V: TRBV7-9
CDR3: ASSRRLAGRTTDTQY; J: TRBJ2-3; V: TRBV7-2
CDR3: ASSYSPPASGNTIY; J: TRBJ1-3; V: TRBV6-5
CDR3: ASSLGSRLAKNIQY; J: TRBJ2-4; V: TRBV7-4
CDR3: ASRDREETQY; J: TRBJ2-5; V: TRBV6-1
CDR3: ASSLRDGTSGQETQY; J: TRBJ2-5; V: TRBV7-9
CDR3: AWSVFRGGDFYGYT; J: TRBJ1-2; V: TRBV30
CDR3: ASSLNPILGRLETQY; J: TRBJ2-5; V: TRBV7-2
CDR3: ASSCYRVRNTEAF; J: TRBJ1-1; V: TRBV5-5
CDR3: ASTEGGAGNTIY; J: TRBJ1-3; V: TRBV7-9
CDR3: ASSLKSGGNSPLH; J: TRBJ1-6; V: TRBV7-9
CDR3: AWGPTTQGGSEKLF; J: TRBJ1-4; V: TRBV30
CDR3: ASSITGTSLYEQY; J: TRBJ2-7; V: TRBV5-6
CDR3: ASILGPGHEAF; J: TRBJ1-1; V: TRBV4-1
CDR3: ASSIGWPPSVVGQY; J: TRBJ2-5; V: TRBV19
CDR3: SGGWGQGGDEQY; J: TRBJ2-7; V: TRBV29-1
CDR3: ASTRTGQPQH; J: TRBJ1-5; V: TRBV6-1
CDR3: ASSDRPGGYGYT; J: TRBJ1-2; V: TRBV6-1